This note documents a single TCR beta chain sequence. Profiling relied on immunoSEQ multiplex PCR, and the TCRdb table lists in-frame clones only, not all of them. The sample carries more than 200,000 clones, less than 90% recorded once. This entry belongs to a study of blood T cell repertoires in COVID-19. The length of the CDR3 is 14 residues. The V segment lost 2 bases and the J segment 7 bases; nucleotides outside the gene matches: 4. In germline, CDR1 is MNHEY, CDR2 SMNVEV (reference sequence). The sequence derives from a man aged 65 to 79 with acute or convalescent COVID-19. The chain joins TRBV27 to TRBJ1-5; TRBD1 matches 8 bases. The sequencing input was peripheral blood. In nucleotides, the CDR3 is TGTGCCAGCAGTTTAGGACAGGGCAGCCAGCCCCAGCATTTT. Its translation: CASSLGQGSQPQHF.